What follows are 19 T cell receptor beta chains derived from one specimen sequenced in a study of cytomegalovirus exposure and HLA in healthy donors. The data were produced by immunoSEQ multiplex PCR, yet TCRdb's version contains in-frame clones alone and is incomplete. This sample has more than 200,000 clones, with roughly nine tenths found just once. Specimen: PBMCs. The origin of the receptors is a young man in good health and CMV-seropositive.

The chain combines TRBV27 with TRBJ1-5; D remains unclear. CDR1 and CDR2 from the germline V gene are MNHEY and SMNVEV (reference sequence). CDR3 length: 14 amino acids. Trimming took off 1 base at V and 5 bases at J, with 9 bases between the two ends. For the CDR3, the DNA is TGTGCCAGCAGTTTATTGGGTGGGGATCAGCCCCAGCATTTT. Translated: CASSLLGGDQPQHF.

The chain employs TRBV2 and TRBJ1-2, with D possibly being TRBD1 (6 bases). Trimming left V 3 bases short and J 7 bases short, with 18 bases between. This CDR3 contains 15 residues. Germline V CDR1 and CDR2: SNHLY, FYNNEI. The CDR3 sequence is CASSEVFGGGGGYTF. The CDR3 DNA reads as TGTGCCAGCAGTGAGGTATTCGGGGGCGGAGGTGGCTACACCTTC. Based on the CDR3 plus reference TRBV2 and TRBJ1-2, the full variable domain is EPEVTQTPSHQVTQMGQEVILRCVPISNHLYFYWYRQILGQKVEFLVSFYNNEISEKSEIFDDQFSVERPDGSNFTLKIRSTKLEDSAMYFCASSEVFGGGGGYTFGSGTRLTVV.

The rearrangement joins TRBV18 to TRBJ1-2; the D gene is possibly TRBD1 (5 bases). Looked up from germline, CDR1 is KGHSH and CDR2 is LQKENI. This CDR3 is 13 amino acids long. V gave up 2 bases and J gave up 3 bases, with 7 bases separating them. The chain's CDR3 is CASSPDRDYGYTF. The CDR3, as DNA: TGTGCCAGCTCACCAGACAGAGACTATGGCTACACCTTC.

The chain joins TRBV30 to TRBJ1-2; 7 bases agree with TRBD1. Germline assignment: CDR1 GTSNPN and CDR2 SVGIG (reference sequence). The CDR3 is 14 residues long. V shed 2 bases, J shed 8 bases, and the junction held 11 bases outside the gene matches. The CDR3 spells CAWSSRGIVGGYTF. The CDR3 region has the DNA TGTGCCTGGAGTAGCAGGGGGATCGTTGGGGGCTACACCTTC.

CDR3 DNA sequence: TGTGCCAGCAGCTCCGTAGCGGGGGGCTACGAGCAGTACTTC. It specifies CASSSVAGGYEQYF. The chain couples TRBV7-8 to TRBJ2-7; 10 positions match TRBD2. The CDR3 runs to 14 residues. With V trimmed by 4 bases and J by 3 bases, 3 bases remained unmatched. The germline gives CDR1 SGHVS, CDR2 FQNEAQ.

The chain joins TRBV4-2 to TRBJ2-1; possible D gene TRBD2, 5 bases. The CDR3 extends over 15 amino acids. Trimming removed 0 bases from V and 6 bases from J, with 12 bases in between. Per germline, CDR1 LGHNA and CDR2 YNFKEQ. The CDR3 region is CASSQDGKRSNEQFF. CDR3 DNA: TGTGCCAGCAGCCAAGACGGGAAGCGGTCCAATGAGCAGTTCTTC.

The CDR3 DNA sequence: TGTGCCAGCAGACATTCCGGGCAAGCGAGTAACTATGGCTACACCTTC. It is translated as CASRHSGQASNYGYTF. This chain connects TRBV6-6 to TRBJ1-2, with unresolved D. The germline gives CDR1 MNHNY, CDR2 SVGAGI (reference sequence). The CDR3 loop spans 16 amino acids. The germline V and J ends were trimmed by 6 bases and 1 base, with 18 bases remaining between them.

The chain is built from TRBV18 and TRBJ2-7; possible D gene TRBD1, 6 bases. The CDR3 is 15 residues long. CDR1 and CDR2 from the germline V gene are KGHSH and LQKENI. The V gene lost 6 bases and the J gene lost 2 bases, with 17 bases spanning the gap. The CDR3 spells CASSLTTGLPYEQYF. Here the CDR3 DNA reads TGTGCCAGCTCCCTAACGACAGGCCTTCCCTACGAGCAGTACTTC.

This chain uses TRBV6-1 with TRBJ2-7; 10 nucleotides line up with TRBD2. V shed 8 bases, J shed 2 bases, and the junction held 6 bases outside the gene matches. The CDR3 has 14 residues. Germline CDR1 is MNHNS and CDR2 is SASEGT. The CDR3 region has the DNA TGTGCCAGCCGGCTAGCGGGGGCCACCTACGAGCAGTACTTC. This encodes CASRLAGATYEQYF.

V and J are TRBV30 and TRBJ2-1; possible D gene TRBD2, 6 bases. This CDR3 is 15 amino acids long. CDR1 and CDR2 (germline): GTSNPN, SVGIG (reference sequence). CDR3 protein: CAYNRGTARYNEQFF. The CDR3 nucleotides are TGTGCTTATAACCGGGGGACCGCGCGGTACAATGAGCAGTTCTTC.

The chain has TRBV7-6 and TRBJ2-2; 10 nucleotides match TRBD1. Germline lookup yields CDR1 SGHVS and CDR2 FNYEAQ. V lost 0 bases, J lost 6 bases, and 19 bases stayed unmatched. The length of the CDR3 is 21 residues. In DNA form, the CDR3 reads TGTGCCAGCAGCTTAGCGATAAGTGGTCGGGAGGGACAGGGGAGTCCCGGGGAGCTGTTTTTT. It translates to CASSLAISGREGQGSPGELFF.

This rearrangement joins TRBV27 to TRBJ2-1; 13 bases are shared with TRBD2. The trim removed 3 bases at V and 4 bases at J, leaving 9 bases unmatched. The germline gives CDR1 MNHEY, CDR2 SMNVEV (reference sequence). The CDR3 is 18 amino acids. The CDR3, as DNA: TGTGCCAGCAGTTTCCTAGGGACTAGCGGGGAACTGTACAATGAGCAGTTCTTC. It yields the protein CASSFLGTSGELYNEQFF.

This rearrangement joins TRBV5-1 to TRBJ2-1; D gene unclear. The CDR3 runs to 13 residues. V was shortened by 4 bases and J by 3 bases, with 8 bases between the two germline ends. CDR1 is SGHRS and CDR2 is YFSETQ in the germline V gene. CDR3 in DNA: TGCGCCAGCAGCCGACCGGACTACAATGAGCAGTTCTTC. Its protein product is CASSRPDYNEQFF.

The gene calls are TRBV6-5 and TRBJ2-1; 8 nucleotides line up with TRBD2. CDR3 size: 15 residues. Germline CDR1 reads MNHEY; CDR2 reads SVGAGI. The ends lost 5 bases at V and 9 bases at J; junction bases unmatched: 12. The CDR3: CASSPGLAGNVEQFF. CDR3 nucleotide sequence: TGTGCCAGCAGTCCCGGGCTAGCGGGCAATGTTGAGCAGTTCTTC.

The V call is TRBV6-1, the J call TRBJ2-7; D gene unclear. V was cut by 6 bases and J by 0 bases, with 3 bases left in between. CDR3 size: 11 residues. The germline CDR1 and CDR2 sequences are MNHNS and SASEGT. The CDR3 spells CASRDSYEQYF. As DNA, the CDR3 is TGTGCCAGCAGGGACTCCTACGAGCAGTACTTC.

The chain recombines TRBV4-1 with TRBJ1-5; no clear D. Germline CDR1 reads MGHRA; CDR2 reads YSYEKL. V was clipped by 1 base and J by 8 bases, with 12 bases between them. The CDR3 is made up of 14 amino acids. The DNA of the CDR3 is TGCGCCAGCAGCCAAGCTGACCCAGGAAAGCCCCAGCATTTT. As protein: CASSQADPGKPQHF.

This chain links TRBV9 with TRBJ2-1; D may be TRBD2 (5 bases). This CDR3 region has 15 residues. Germline V gene lookup returns CDR1 SGDLS and CDR2 YYNGEE. V was clipped by 3 bases and J by 0 bases, with 10 bases between them. CDR3 nucleotides: TGTGCCAGCAGCGGAGCGGTACCCTCCTACAATGAGCAGTTCTTC. It encodes CASSGAVPSYNEQFF.

The V and J genes are TRBV25-1 and TRBJ2-5; D unresolved. Germline loops: CDR1 MGHDK, CDR2 SYGVNS. V was shortened by 5 bases and J by 4 bases, with 17 bases between the two germline ends. This CDR3 spans 15 amino acids. DNA for the CDR3: TGTGCCAGCAGTCATTTTGGGGATTTTCGAGAGACCCAGTACTTC. This encodes CASSHFGDFRETQYF.

A single count supports this clone. The sample holds other DNA sequences that translate to the same CDR3. The chain employs TRBV4-1 and TRBJ1-5, with D possibly matching TRBD1 (6 bases). The CDR3 has 15 amino acids. The V end was cut by 0 bases, the J end by 2 bases, with 8 bases between. Germline V gene data show CDR1 as MGHRA and CDR2 as YSYEKL. CDR3 nucleotides: TGCGCCAGCAGCCAAGAGGGGGCTCGCAATCAGCCCCAGCATTTT. Residues: CASSQEGARNQPQHF.